This T cell receptor (beta chain) emerged from a study of human T cells and chemical hapten exposure. MiXCR, applied by TCRdb to the RACE reads, yields one record per CDR3 protein. The table has around 300,000 distinct CDR3 sequences, approximately 6.9% seen once. Time point reported: patch test 1, 2 weeks after DPC sensitization. Treatment of the sample: therapeutic diphenylcyclopropenone sensitization with weekly scalp DPC. Trimming shortened V by 1 base and J by 5 bases, and 11 bases separated the two germline ends. The CDR3 runs 15 residues. Germline values: CDR1 SGHTA, CDR2 FQGNSA. This specimen was whole blood, taken in connection with sensitization to the hapten diphenylcyclopropenone (DPC). This receptor was obtained from a young woman with alopecia areata. Some clones in this sample may be carry-over from other donors' samples. The V call is TRBV7-2, the J call TRBJ2-2; no clear D gene. This CDR3 reads CASSLGAAGTGELFF. The CDR3 DNA is TGTGCCAGCAGCTTAGGGGCGGCTGGTACCGGGGAGCTGTTTTTT.